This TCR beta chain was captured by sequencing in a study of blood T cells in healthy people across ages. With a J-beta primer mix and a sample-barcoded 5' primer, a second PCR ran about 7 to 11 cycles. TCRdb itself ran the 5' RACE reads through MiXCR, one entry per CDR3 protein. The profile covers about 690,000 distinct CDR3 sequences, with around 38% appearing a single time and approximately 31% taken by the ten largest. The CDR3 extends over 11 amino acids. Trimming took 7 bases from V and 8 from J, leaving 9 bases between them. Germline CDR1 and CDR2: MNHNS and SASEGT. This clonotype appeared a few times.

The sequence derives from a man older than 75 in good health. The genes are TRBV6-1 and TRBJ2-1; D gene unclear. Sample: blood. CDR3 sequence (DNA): TGTGCCAGCAACGCACAATATGAGCAGTTCTTC. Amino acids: CASNAQYEQFF.